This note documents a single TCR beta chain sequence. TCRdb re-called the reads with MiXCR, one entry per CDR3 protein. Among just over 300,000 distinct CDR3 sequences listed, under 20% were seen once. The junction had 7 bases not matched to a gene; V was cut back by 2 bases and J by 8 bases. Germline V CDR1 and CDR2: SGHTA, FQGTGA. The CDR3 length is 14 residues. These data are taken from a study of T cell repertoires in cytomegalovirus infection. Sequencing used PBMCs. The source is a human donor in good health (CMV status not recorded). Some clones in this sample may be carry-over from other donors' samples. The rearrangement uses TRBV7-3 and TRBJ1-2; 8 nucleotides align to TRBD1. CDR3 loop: CASSLDRDRQGYTF. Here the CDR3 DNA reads TGTGCCAGCAGCTTAGACCGGGACAGGCAAGGCTACACCTTC. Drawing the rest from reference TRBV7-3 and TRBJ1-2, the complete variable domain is GAGVSQTPSNKVTEKGKYVELRCDPISGHTALYWYRQSLGQGPEFLIYFQGTGAADDSGLPNDRFFAVRPEGSVSTLKIQRTERGDSAVYLCASSLDRDRQGYTFGSGTRLTVV.